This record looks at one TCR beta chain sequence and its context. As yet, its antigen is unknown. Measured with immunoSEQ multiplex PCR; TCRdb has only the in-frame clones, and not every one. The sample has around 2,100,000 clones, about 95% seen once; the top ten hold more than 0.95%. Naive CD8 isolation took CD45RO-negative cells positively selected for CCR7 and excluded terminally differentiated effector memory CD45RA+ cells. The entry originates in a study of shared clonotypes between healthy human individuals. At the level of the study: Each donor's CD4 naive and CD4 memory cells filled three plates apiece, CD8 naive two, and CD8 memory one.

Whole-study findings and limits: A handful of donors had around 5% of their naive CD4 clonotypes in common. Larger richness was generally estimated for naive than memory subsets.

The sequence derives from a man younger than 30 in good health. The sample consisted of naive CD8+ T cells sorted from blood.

The CDR3: CAKLNLLAGEVNEQFF. CDR3 nucleotides: TGCGCCAAATTAAACCTTCTAGCGGGAGAAGTCAATGAGCAGTTCTTC. V is TRBV10-1 and J is TRBJ2-1, with TRBD2 identical over 10 bases. The CDR3 consists of 16 residues. After removal of 10 bases from V and 6 bases from J, the junction contained 15 bases not matched to a gene. CDR1 and CDR2 (germline): WNHNN, SYGVQD (reference sequence).